This entry lists 30 T cell receptor beta chains sequenced from one sample in a study of Ad26.COV2.S vaccination and SARS-CoV-2 variants. Stated treatment: 15 to 20 received Ad26.COV2.S at low or high dose, single or two shots; roughly five received placebo; per-sample allocation not given. The samples date from day 63 after the first vaccine or placebo injection. Generated by immunoSEQ multiplex PCR, the TCRdb table keeps only in-frame clones and is missing some. Here the sample spans hundreds of thousands of clones, 80% to 90% being singletons. The input for sequencing was peripheral blood, taken in a trial of Ad26.COV2.S vaccine versus placebo. The receptors were sampled from a person between 18 and 65 years old who received the Ad26.COV2.S COVID-19 vaccine or a placebo.

This clone was recorded once. This chain connects TRBV7-9 to TRBJ1-3; TRBD1 aligns across 8 bases. This CDR3 spans 16 amino acids. Trimming took 3 bases from V and 3 from J; bases not matched to a gene: 7. The V gene's germline CDR1 is SEHNR and CDR2 FQNEAQ (reference sequence). The CDR3 nucleotides read TGTGCCAGCAGCTTTATGGGCAGGGGGCTTGGAAACACCATATATTTT. Its protein is CASSFMGRGLGNTIYF.

This sequence joins TRBV27 and TRBJ2-7; D is uncertain. Per the germline V gene, CDR1 is MNHEY and CDR2 is SMNVEV (reference sequence). Trimming removed 8 bases from V and 9 bases from J, with 5 bases in between. The CDR3 spans 8 residues. The CDR3 spells CASGVQYF. CDR3 sequence (DNA): TGTGCCAGCGGGGTGCAGTACTTC.

The gene calls are TRBV5-1 and TRBJ2-1, with 9 bases matching TRBD1. The CDR3 has 14 amino acids. The ends lost 4 bases at V and 8 bases at J; junction bases unmatched: 7. CDR1 SGHRS and CDR2 YFSETQ come from the germline V gene. The DNA for the CDR3 is TGCGCCAGCAGCCTAGGGGACAGGGTCGATGAGCAGTTCTTC. The encoded protein is CASSLGDRVDEQFF.

The rearrangement joins TRBV6-2 or TRBV6-3 to TRBJ1-2, with D unclear. The germline V and J ends were trimmed by 2 bases and 3 bases, with 13 bases remaining between them. The germline V gene encodes CDR1 MNHEY and CDR2 SVGEGT. The CDR3 length is 15 residues. DNA of the CDR3: TGTGCCAGCAGTTACGACACAAGGGAGCACTATGGCTACACCTTC. Residues: CASSYDTREHYGYTF.

This clone was counted at least ten times. V gene TRBV5-6 combines with J gene TRBJ1-6, with D tentatively TRBD1 (5 bases). Germline V gene sequence: CDR1 SGHDT, CDR2 YYEEEE. The V end lost 0 bases, the J end lost 7 bases, and 11 bases lay between the germline ends. This CDR3 comprises 15 residues. The CDR3 sequence: CASSLVRGVNSPLHF. The CDR3 coding sequence is TGTGCCAGCAGCTTGGTTCGGGGCGTGAATTCACCCCTCCACTTT.

This chain uses TRBV10-3 with TRBJ1-2; 8 nucleotides agree with TRBD1. Germline assignment: CDR1 ENHRY and CDR2 SYGVKD. V lost 6 bases and J lost 8; bases outside the gene matches: 5. The CDR3 consists of 12 residues. CDR3 residues: CAISPGQGGYTF. CDR3 DNA: TGTGCCATCAGCCCCGGACAGGGCGGCTACACCTTC.

CDR3 DNA: TGCGCCAGCAGCCAAGATGGGACCGCCTCCTACGAGCAGTACTTC. Translated: CASSQDGTASYEQYF. The chain couples TRBV4-3 to TRBJ2-7; D is perhaps TRBD1 or TRBD2 (5 bases each). This CDR3 has 15 residues. Trimming took 0 bases from V and 0 from J, leaving 9 bases between them. Germline CDR1 reads LGHNA; CDR2 reads YSLEER.

The rearrangement joins TRBV5-1 to TRBJ2-7; 9 bases agree with TRBD1. V was pared by 4 bases and J by 2 bases, with 4 bases of the junction left unmatched. Germline V lookup: CDR1 SGHRS, CDR2 YFSETQ. CDR3 size: 14 residues. The CDR3 here is CASSTGDRAYEQYF. Here the CDR3 DNA reads TGCGCCAGCAGCACAGGGGACAGGGCCTACGAGCAGTACTTC.

V and J are TRBV19 and TRBJ2-4; 8 nucleotides agree with TRBD1. Unmatched junction bases numbered 4, after V lost 6 bases and J lost 6 bases. Germline lookup yields CDR1 LNHDA and CDR2 SQIVND (reference sequence). The CDR3 totals 13 residues. This CDR3 reads CASSEDRANIQYF. The DNA of the CDR3 is TGTGCCAGTAGCGAGGACAGGGCAAACATTCAGTACTTC.

This chain connects TRBV10-3 to TRBJ2-2; D remains unclear. The CDR3 has 12 residues. Trimming cost V 6 bases and J 4 bases, with 6 bases left between them. Germline V gene sequence: CDR1 ENHRY, CDR2 SYGVKD. DNA of the CDR3: TGTGCCATCAGAAGGACCACCGGGGAGCTGTTTTTT. Translating it yields CAIRRTTGELFF.

The rearrangement uses TRBV5-5 and TRBJ2-7; D is uncertain. The CDR3 covers 15 residues. The germline CDR1 and CDR2 sequences are SGHKS and YYEKEE (reference sequence). Trimming shortened V by 0 bases and J by 0 bases, and 10 bases separated the two germline ends. The CDR3 here is CASSLGGTYSYEQYF. The CDR3 DNA follows: TGTGCCAGCAGCTTGGGAGGCACATACTCCTACGAGCAGTACTTC. Variable domain in full (rest from reference TRBV5-5 and TRBJ2-7): DAGVTQSPTHLIKTRGQQVTLRCSPISGHKSVSWYQQVLGQGPQFIFQYYEKEERGRGNFPDRFSARQFPNYSSELNVNALLLGDSALYLCASSLGGTYSYEQYFGPGTRLTVT.

J is TRBJ1-5 and V is TRBV19, with D maybe TRBD1 (5 bases). V lost 10 bases and J 0 bases, leaving 10 bases between the germline ends. The CDR3 totals 13 residues. Germline CDR1 reads LNHDA; CDR2 reads SQIVND (reference sequence). CDR3 residues: CATNRYSNQPQHF. The CDR3 bases are TGTGCCACGAACAGGTATAGCAATCAGCCCCAGCATTTT.

The CDR3 region is CASRKTPGGLAFF. CDR3 nucleotide sequence: TGTGCCAGCAGGAAAACCCCCGGCGGGCTAGCTTTCTTT. This chain joins TRBV28 and TRBJ1-1, with no clear D. The CDR3 is 13 amino acids. V dropped 6 bases and J dropped 10 bases, with 18 bases sitting between them. Germline V lookup: CDR1 MDHEN, CDR2 SYDVKM.

The chain has TRBV23-1 and TRBJ2-5; TRBD2 might be the D (6 bases). TRBV23-1 is recorded as an ORF, its role being uncertain. The CDR3 is 16 amino acids. The V and J ends lost 0 bases and 1 base respectively, with 12 bases between them. The CDR3 here is CASSQSVIGGQETQYF. CDR3 nucleotides: TGCGCCAGCAGTCAATCGGTAATCGGGGGCCAAGAGACCCAGTACTTC.

The J gene is TRBJ1-3, the V gene TRBV14; no reliable D call. The CDR3 has 16 residues. Per the germline V gene, CDR1 is SGHDN and CDR2 is FVKESK. Trimming left V 0 bases short and J 4 bases short, with 13 bases between. This CDR3 reads CASSQDGHGLGNTIYF. The CDR3 DNA reads as TGTGCCAGCAGCCAAGATGGTCATGGATTGGGAAACACCATATATTTT.

This clone was seen a single time. The chain combines TRBV5-1 with TRBJ1-2, with D perhaps matching TRBD1 (5 bases). Germline CDR1 SGHRS, CDR2 YFSETQ. The CDR3 spans 15 residues. Trimming stripped 0 bases from V and 4 bases from J, with 13 bases between. Here the CDR3 reads CASSLVGGDTYGYTF. In nucleotides, the CDR3 is TGCGCCAGCAGCTTGGTTGGAGGGGATACCTATGGCTACACCTTC.

This chain joins TRBV4-3 and TRBJ2-2; TRBD1 agrees at 8 bases. The CDR3 sequence is 15 residues long. CDR1 is LGHNA, CDR2 YSLEER, per germline. V shed 0 bases and J 4 bases; nucleotides not matched to a gene: 1. CDR3 sequence (DNA): TGCGCCAGCAGCCAAGACAGGGGGCTCACCGGGGAGCTGTTTTTT. Translation gives CASSQDRGLTGELFF.

In this sample, this clone turned up once. The CDR3 region is CASSQDNYYEQYF. Here the CDR3 DNA reads TGTGCCAGCAGCCAAGATAACTACTACGAGCAGTACTTC. V usage is TRBV14 and J usage is TRBJ2-7, with unresolved D. CDR1 SGHDN and CDR2 FVKESK come from the germline V gene. The length of the CDR3 is 13 residues. V was pared by 0 bases and J by 3 bases, with 6 bases between.

This clone showed up just a few times. The V and J genes are TRBV5-1 and TRBJ2-7; the D gene is possibly TRBD2 (7 bases). This CDR3 spans 16 amino acids. Trimming removed 1 base from V and 8 bases from J, with 22 bases in between. The germline CDR1 and CDR2 sequences are SGHRS and YFSETQ. The CDR3 here is CASSLLTGGSISKQYF. The CDR3, as DNA: TGCGCCAGCAGCTTGTTAACGGGGGGCTCGATCTCCAAGCAGTACTTC.

This clone was picked up one time. The V and J genes are TRBV5-1 and TRBJ2-1; D gene ambiguous. The CDR3 totals 16 residues. Germline lookup yields CDR1 SGHRS and CDR2 YFSETQ. With 2 bases removed from V and 0 bases from J, the gap between germline ends came to 12 bases. The CDR3 here is CASSLSGSSSYNEQFF. In nucleotides, the CDR3 is TGCGCCAGCAGCTTAAGTGGCTCCAGCTCCTACAATGAGCAGTTCTTC. The variable domain in full, completed from reference TRBV5-1 and TRBJ2-1, reads KAGVTQTPRYLIKTRGQQVTLSCSPISGHRSVSWYQQTPGQGLQFLFEYFSETQRNKGNFPGRFSGRQFSNSRSEMNVSTLELGDSALYLCASSLSGSSSYNEQFFGPGTRLTVL.

At least ten counts were recorded for this clone. The gene calls are TRBV6-5 and TRBJ1-1, with D perhaps matching TRBD1 (6 bases). In germline, CDR1 is MNHEY, CDR2 SVGAGI. This CDR3 comprises 14 residues. The V and J ends lost 6 bases and 4 bases respectively, with 15 bases between them. CDR3 coding DNA: TGTGCCAGCAGCAGGGACATTTGGTCCACTGAAGCTTTCTTT. This translates into CASSRDIWSTEAFF.

The J gene is TRBJ2-3, the V gene TRBV6-4; TRBD2 matches 11 bases. Germline trimming cut 2 bases from V and 7 bases from J; bases unmatched to any gene: 8. The germline gives CDR1 MRHNA, CDR2 SNTAGT. There are 16 residues in the CDR3. CDR3 DNA sequence: TGTGCCAGCAGTGACGAGCCTAGCGGGGGGACTCATACGCAGTATTTT. It codes for CASSDEPSGGTHTQYF.

The chain combines TRBV10-3 with TRBJ2-5; 13 positions agree with TRBD2. The CDR3 runs 15 residues. Germline V gene data show CDR1 as ENHRY and CDR2 as SYGVKD. V trimming: 2 bases; J trimming: 7 bases; junction bases outside the gene matches: 4. The CDR3 DNA sequence: TGTGCCATCAGTGAGGGACTAGCGGGGGCGAGGACCCAGTACTTC. Amino acids: CAISEGLAGARTQYF.

The CDR3 DNA sequence: TGTGCCATCAGCCGGAGCTCTGGAAACACCATATATTTT. Amino acid sequence: CAISRSSGNTIYF. This chain uses TRBV10-3 with TRBJ1-3; D not resolved. The germline V and J ends were trimmed by 6 bases and 0 bases, with 6 bases remaining between them. The length of the CDR3 is 13 residues. Germline-derived CDR1 and CDR2 are ENHRY and SYGVKD.

The genes are TRBV11-3 and TRBJ2-2; D is uncertain. There are 14 residues in the CDR3. Trimming pared 0 bases from V and 3 bases from J, leaving 5 bases between. In germline, CDR1 is SGHNT, CDR2 YENEEA. CDR3 sequence: CASSLDGYTGELFF. CDR3 DNA sequence: TGTGCCAGCAGCTTAGATGGGTACACCGGGGAGCTGTTTTTT. The full variable domain, its missing parts supplied by reference TRBV11-3 and TRBJ2-2, is EAGVVQSPRYKIIEKKQPVAFWCNPISGHNTLYWYLQNLGQGPELLIRYENEEAVDDSQLPKDRFSAERLKGVDSTLKIQPAELGDSAVYLCASSLDGYTGELFFGEGSRLTVL.

The rearrangement joins TRBV6-5 to TRBJ1-2, with D tentatively TRBD1 (5 bases). Between the trimmed V and J ends, which lost 2 bases and 3 bases, there was a span of 10 bases. CDR3 length: 14 amino acids. Germline CDR1 is MNHEY and CDR2 is SVGAGI. Here the CDR3 reads CASSYRGSDYGYTF. Here the CDR3 DNA reads TGTGCCAGCAGTTACCGGGGGTCAGACTATGGCTACACCTTC.

The chain carries TRBV2 and TRBJ2-2, with 7 bases matching TRBD1. The length of the CDR3 is 13 residues. V trimming: 8 bases; J trimming: 2 bases; junction bases outside the gene matches: 2. CDR1 and CDR2 from the germline V gene are SNHLY and FYNNEI. The CDR3 here is CASQGENTGELFF. CDR3 sequence (DNA): TGTGCCAGCCAGGGGGAAAACACCGGGGAGCTGTTTTTT.

The chain combines TRBV5-4 with TRBJ1-2, with unresolved D. Trimming cost V 5 bases and J 4 bases, with 15 bases left between them. Germline values: CDR1 SGHNT, CDR2 YYREEE (reference sequence). The CDR3 is 14 residues long. CDR3 sequence reads: CASSVEGTVYGYTF. DNA for the CDR3: TGTGCCAGCAGTGTAGAGGGAACAGTCTATGGCTACACCTTC.

V gene TRBV2 combines with J gene TRBJ1-1, with 8 bases identical to TRBD1. The CDR3 is 12 amino acids. Germline CDR1 reads SNHLY; CDR2 reads FYNNEI. Losses at the gene ends were 6 bases for V and 8 bases for J; bases not matched to a gene: 5. CDR3 sequence: CASRPTGDEAFF. The DNA for the CDR3 is TGTGCCAGCAGGCCGACAGGGGACGAAGCTTTCTTT. Full variable domain (missing parts from reference TRBV2 and TRBJ1-1): EPEVTQTPSHQVTQMGQEVILRCVPISNHLYFYWYRQILGQKVEFLVSFYNNEISEKSEIFDDQFSVERPDGSNFTLKIRSTKLEDSAMYFCASRPTGDEAFFGQGTRLTVV.

This clone has just a few counts. V is TRBV3-1 (or the pseudogene TRBV3-2) and J is TRBJ2-7, with D tentatively TRBD2 (5 bases). This CDR3 comprises 17 residues. The ends were cut back, 0 bases at V and 2 bases at J, with 17 bases in the middle. From germline, CDR1 is LGHDT and CDR2 YNNKEL (reference sequence). CDR3 amino acids: CASSQEGRRGIPYEQYF. For the CDR3, the DNA is TGTGCCAGCAGCCAAGAGGGCCGCCGGGGTATCCCCTACGAGCAGTACTTC.